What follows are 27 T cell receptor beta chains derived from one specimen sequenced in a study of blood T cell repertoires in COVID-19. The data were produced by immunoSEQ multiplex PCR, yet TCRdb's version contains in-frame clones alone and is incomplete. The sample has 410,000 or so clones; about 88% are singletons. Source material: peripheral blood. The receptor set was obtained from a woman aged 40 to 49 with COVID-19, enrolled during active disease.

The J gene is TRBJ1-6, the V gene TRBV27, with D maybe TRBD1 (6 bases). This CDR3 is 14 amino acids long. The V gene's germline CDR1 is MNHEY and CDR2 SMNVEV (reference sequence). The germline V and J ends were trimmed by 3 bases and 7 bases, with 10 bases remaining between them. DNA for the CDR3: TGTGCCAGCAGTTTGGGGGCTCGAAATTCACCCCTCCACTTT. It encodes CASSLGARNSPLHF.

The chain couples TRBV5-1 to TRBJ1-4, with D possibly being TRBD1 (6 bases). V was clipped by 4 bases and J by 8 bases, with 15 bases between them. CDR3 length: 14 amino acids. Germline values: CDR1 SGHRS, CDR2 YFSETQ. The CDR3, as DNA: TGCGCCAGCAGCCCCGGCAGGGGTGGGGAAAAACTGTTTTTT. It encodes CASSPGRGGEKLFF.

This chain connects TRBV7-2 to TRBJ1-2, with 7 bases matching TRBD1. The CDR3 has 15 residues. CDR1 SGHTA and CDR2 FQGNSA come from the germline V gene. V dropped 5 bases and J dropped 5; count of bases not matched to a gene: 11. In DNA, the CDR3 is TGTGCCAGCAGCCCGGACAGGCCCTTGGGGTATGGCTACACCTTC. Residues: CASSPDRPLGYGYTF. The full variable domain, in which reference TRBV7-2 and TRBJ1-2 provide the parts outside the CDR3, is GAGVSQSPSNKVTEKGKDVELRCDPISGHTALYWYRQSLGQGLEFLIYFQGNSAPDKSGLPSDRFSAERTGGSVSTLTIQRTQQEDSAVYLCASSPDRPLGYGYTFGSGTRLTVV.

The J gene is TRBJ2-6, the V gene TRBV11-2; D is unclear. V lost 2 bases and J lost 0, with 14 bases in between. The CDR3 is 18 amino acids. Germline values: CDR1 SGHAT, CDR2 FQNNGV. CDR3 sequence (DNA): TGTGCCAGCAGCTTAACTTGGCGGAGATCCTCTGGGGCCAACGTCCTGACTTTC. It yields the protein CASSLTWRRSSGANVLTF.

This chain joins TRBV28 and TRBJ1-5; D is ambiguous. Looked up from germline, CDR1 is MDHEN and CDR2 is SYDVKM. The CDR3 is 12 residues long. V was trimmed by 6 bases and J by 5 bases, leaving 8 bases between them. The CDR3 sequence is CASRLGDQPQHF. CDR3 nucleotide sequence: TGTGCCAGCAGACTAGGAGATCAGCCCCAGCATTTT. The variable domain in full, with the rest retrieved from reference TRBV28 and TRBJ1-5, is DVKVTQSSRYLVKRTGEKVFLECVQDMDHENMFWYRQDPGLGLRLIYFSYDVKMKEKGDIPEGYSVSREKKERFSLILESASTNQTSMYLCASRLGDQPQHFGDGTRLSIL.

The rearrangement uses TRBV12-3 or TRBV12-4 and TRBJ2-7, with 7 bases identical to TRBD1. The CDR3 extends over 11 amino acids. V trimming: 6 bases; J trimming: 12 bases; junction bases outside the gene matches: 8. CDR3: CASSRDSFRYF. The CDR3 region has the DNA TGTGCCAGCAGCCGGGACAGCTTTCGGTACTTC.

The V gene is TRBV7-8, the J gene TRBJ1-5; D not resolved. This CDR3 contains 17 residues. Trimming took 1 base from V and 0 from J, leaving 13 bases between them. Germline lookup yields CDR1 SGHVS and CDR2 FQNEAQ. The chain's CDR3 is CASSLGRGSLSNQPQHF. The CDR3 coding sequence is TGTGCCAGCAGCTTAGGAAGAGGGTCCCTTAGCAATCAGCCCCAGCATTTT.

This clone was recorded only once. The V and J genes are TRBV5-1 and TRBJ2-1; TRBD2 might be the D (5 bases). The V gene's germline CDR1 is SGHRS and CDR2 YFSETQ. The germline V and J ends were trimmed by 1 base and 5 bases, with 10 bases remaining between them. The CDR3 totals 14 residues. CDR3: CASSLNVGDNEQFF. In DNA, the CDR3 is TGCGCCAGCAGCTTGAACGTCGGGGACAATGAGCAGTTCTTC.

This CDR3 is CASSGGQGASGNTIYF. CDR3 coding DNA: TGCGCCAGCAGCGGAGGACAGGGGGCTTCGGGAAACACCATATATTTT. The rearrangement joins TRBV5-1 to TRBJ1-3; 11 bases are shared with TRBD1. This CDR3 contains 16 residues. Germline assignment: CDR1 SGHRS and CDR2 YFSETQ. With 4 bases clipped from V and 4 bases from J, the junction kept 7 bases outside the gene matches.

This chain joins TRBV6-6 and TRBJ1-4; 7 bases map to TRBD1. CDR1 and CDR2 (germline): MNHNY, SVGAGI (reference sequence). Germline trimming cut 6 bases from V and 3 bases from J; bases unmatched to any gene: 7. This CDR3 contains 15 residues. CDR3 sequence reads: CASSQQGVSNEKLFF. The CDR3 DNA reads TGTGCCAGCAGCCAGCAGGGGGTTTCTAATGAAAAACTGTTTTTT.

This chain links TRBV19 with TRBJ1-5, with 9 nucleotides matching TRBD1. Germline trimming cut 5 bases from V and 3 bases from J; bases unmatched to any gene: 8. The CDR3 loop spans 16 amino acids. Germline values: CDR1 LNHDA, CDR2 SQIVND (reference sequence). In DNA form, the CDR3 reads TGTGCCAGTAGTTCGACGGACAGGGGTAACAATCAGCCCCAGCATTTT. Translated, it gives CASSSTDRGNNQPQHF.

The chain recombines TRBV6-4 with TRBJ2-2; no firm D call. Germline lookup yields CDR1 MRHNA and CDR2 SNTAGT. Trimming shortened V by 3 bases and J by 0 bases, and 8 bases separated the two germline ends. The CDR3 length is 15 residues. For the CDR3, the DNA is TGTGCCAGCAGTGAGTTCGCAGCGAACACCGGGGAGCTGTTTTTT. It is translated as CASSEFAANTGELFF.

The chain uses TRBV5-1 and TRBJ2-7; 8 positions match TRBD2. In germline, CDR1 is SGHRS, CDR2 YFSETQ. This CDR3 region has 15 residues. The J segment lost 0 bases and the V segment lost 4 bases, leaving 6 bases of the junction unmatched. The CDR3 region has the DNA TGCGCCAGCAGCCCGCGGGGGGCTAGCTCCTACGAGCAGTACTTC. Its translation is CASSPRGASSYEQYF.

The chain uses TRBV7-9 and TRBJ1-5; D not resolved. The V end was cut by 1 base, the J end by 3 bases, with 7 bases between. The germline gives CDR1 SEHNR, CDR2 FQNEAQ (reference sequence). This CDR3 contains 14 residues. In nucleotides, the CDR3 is TGTGCCAGCAGCTTAGTTGGCAACAATCAGCCCCAGCATTTT. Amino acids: CASSLVGNNQPQHF.

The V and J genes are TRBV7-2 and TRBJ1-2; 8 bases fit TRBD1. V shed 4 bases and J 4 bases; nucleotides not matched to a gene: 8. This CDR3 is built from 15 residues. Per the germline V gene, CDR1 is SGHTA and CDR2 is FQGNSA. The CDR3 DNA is TGTGCCAGCAGCTCGGGACAGGCCCCCTTCTATGGCTACACCTTC. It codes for CASSSGQAPFYGYTF.

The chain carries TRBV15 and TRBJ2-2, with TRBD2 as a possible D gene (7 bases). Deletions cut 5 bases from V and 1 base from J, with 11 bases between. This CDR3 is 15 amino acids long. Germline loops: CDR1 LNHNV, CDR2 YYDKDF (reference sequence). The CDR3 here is CATSRGGGNTGELFF. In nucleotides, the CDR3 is TGTGCCACCAGCCGAGGGGGGGGGAACACCGGGGAGCTGTTTTTT. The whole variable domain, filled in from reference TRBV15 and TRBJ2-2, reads DAMVIQNPRYQVTQFGKPVTLSCSQTLNHNVMYWYQQKSSQAPKLLFHYYDKDFNNEADTPDNFQSRRPNTSFCFLDIRSPGLGDTAMYLCATSRGGGNTGELFFGEGSRLTVL.

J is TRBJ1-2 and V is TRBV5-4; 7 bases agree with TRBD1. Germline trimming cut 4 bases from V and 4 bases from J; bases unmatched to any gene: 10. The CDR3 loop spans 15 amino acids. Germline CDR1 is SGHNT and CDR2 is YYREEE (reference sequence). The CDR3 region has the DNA TGTGCCAGCAGCGTGGGGACAGCCCAGGGCTATGGCTACACCTTC. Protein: CASSVGTAQGYGYTF.

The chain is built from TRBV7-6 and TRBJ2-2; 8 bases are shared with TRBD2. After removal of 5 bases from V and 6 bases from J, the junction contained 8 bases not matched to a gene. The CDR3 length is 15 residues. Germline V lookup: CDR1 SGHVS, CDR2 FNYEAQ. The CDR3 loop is CASSERGRWAGELFF. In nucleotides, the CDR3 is TGTGCCAGCAGCGAGCGGGGGCGTTGGGCCGGGGAGCTGTTTTTT. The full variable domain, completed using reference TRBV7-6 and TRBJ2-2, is GAGVSQSPRYKVTKRGQDVALRCDPISGHVSLYWYRQALGQGPEFLTYFNYEAQQDKSGLPNDRFSAERPEGSISTLTIQRTEQRDSAMYRCASSERGRWAGELFFGEGSRLTVL.

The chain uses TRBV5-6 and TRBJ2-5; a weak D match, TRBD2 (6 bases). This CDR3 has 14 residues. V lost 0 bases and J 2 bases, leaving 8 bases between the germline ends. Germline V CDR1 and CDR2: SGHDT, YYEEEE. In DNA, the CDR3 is TGTGCCAGCAGCTTGGGCGGGGCGCAAGAGACCCAGTACTTC. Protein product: CASSLGGAQETQYF.

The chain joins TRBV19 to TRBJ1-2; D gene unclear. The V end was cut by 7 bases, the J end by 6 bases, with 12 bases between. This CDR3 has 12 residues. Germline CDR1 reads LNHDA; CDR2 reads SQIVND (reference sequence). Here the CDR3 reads CASTPEGNGYTF. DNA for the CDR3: TGTGCCAGTACCCCTGAGGGAAATGGCTACACCTTC. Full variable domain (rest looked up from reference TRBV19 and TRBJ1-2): DGGITQSPKYLFRKEGQNVTLSCEQNLNHDAMYWYRQDPGQGLRLIYYSQIVNDFQKGDIAEGYSVSREKKESFPLTVTSAQKNPTAFYLCASTPEGNGYTFGSGTRLTVV.

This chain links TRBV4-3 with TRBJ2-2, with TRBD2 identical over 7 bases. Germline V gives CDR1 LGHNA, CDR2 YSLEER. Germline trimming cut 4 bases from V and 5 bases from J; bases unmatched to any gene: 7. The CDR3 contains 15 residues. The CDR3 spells CASSPGLSYTGELFF. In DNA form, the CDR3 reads TGCGCCAGCAGCCCGGGACTATCCTATACCGGGGAGCTGTTTTTT.

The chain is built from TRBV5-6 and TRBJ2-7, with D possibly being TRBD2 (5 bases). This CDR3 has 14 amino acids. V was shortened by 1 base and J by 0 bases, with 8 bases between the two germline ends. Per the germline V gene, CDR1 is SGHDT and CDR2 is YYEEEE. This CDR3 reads CASSLRGTSYEQYF. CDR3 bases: TGTGCCAGCAGCTTGCGGGGAACCTCCTACGAGCAGTACTTC.

The CDR3 is CATSRDRGRNQPQHF. The CDR3 DNA reads as TGTGCCACCAGCAGAGATCGGGGTCGCAATCAGCCCCAGCATTTT. V gene TRBV15 combines with J gene TRBJ1-5; no reliable D call. Trimming pared 0 bases from V and 2 bases from J, leaving 8 bases between. The CDR3 length is 15 residues. Per germline, CDR1 LNHNV and CDR2 YYDKDF (reference sequence).

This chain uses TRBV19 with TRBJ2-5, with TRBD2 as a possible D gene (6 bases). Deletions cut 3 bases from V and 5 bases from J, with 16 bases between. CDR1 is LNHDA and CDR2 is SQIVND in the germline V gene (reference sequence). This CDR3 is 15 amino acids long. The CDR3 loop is CASSMGGVAKETQYF. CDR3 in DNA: TGTGCCAGTAGTATGGGAGGTGTCGCGAAGGAGACCCAGTACTTC.

The CDR3 spells CASSAGIAGVYEQYF. The DNA of the CDR3 is TGTGCCAGCAGCGCTGGCATAGCGGGAGTCTACGAGCAGTACTTC. The gene calls are TRBV9 and TRBJ2-7; 9 bases fit TRBD2. J was trimmed by 3 bases and V by 3 bases; bases with no gene match: 7. Germline lookup yields CDR1 SGDLS and CDR2 YYNGEE. CDR3 length: 15 residues.

The CDR3 nucleotides read TGTGCCACCAGTGACTCCGTAGGGGGTACTACCTACAATGAGCAGTTCTTC. This translates into CATSDSVGGTTYNEQFF. V usage is TRBV24-1 and J usage is TRBJ2-1, with a tentative D call TRBD1 (6 bases). This CDR3 contains 17 residues. The germline V gene encodes CDR1 KGHDR and CDR2 SFDVKD. Deletions cut 4 bases from V and 2 bases from J, with 17 bases between.

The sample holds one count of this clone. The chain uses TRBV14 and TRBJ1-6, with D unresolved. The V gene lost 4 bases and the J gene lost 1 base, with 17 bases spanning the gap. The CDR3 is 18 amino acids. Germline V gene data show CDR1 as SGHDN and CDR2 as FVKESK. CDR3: CASSREGRPWSYNSPLHF. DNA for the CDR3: TGTGCCAGCAGCCGAGAGGGCAGGCCTTGGTCCTATAATTCACCCCTCCACTTT.